Here is one T cell receptor beta chain with its context. J lost 3 bases, V lost 3 bases, and 5 bases had no gene match. Germline CDR1 ENHRY, CDR2 SYGVKD. The length of the CDR3 is 15 residues. This sample stems from a study of T cell repertoires in cytomegalovirus infection. Study context: Matching HLA type, along with CMV infection, was indicated by public TCR beta signatures.

TCRdb called the reads again in MiXCR, with one record for every CDR3 protein. The sample has more than 500,000 distinct CDR3 sequences, more than 15% seen once. The gene calls are TRBV10-3 and TRBJ2-1; TRBD2 agrees at 7 bases. This clonotype was obtained from a human donor in good health (CMV status not recorded). Some clones in this sample may be carry-over from other donors' samples. The sample was CD8+ T cells from PBMCs. The CDR3 region has the DNA TGTGCCATCAGTGACGCGGGAGATTTCTACAATGAGCAGTTCTTC. Encoded protein: CAISDAGDFYNEQFF.